This T cell receptor (beta chain) appears in the sequencing data of a study of PD-1 blockade in classical Hodgkin lymphoma. This clone was found a few times. V dropped 3 bases and J dropped 3 bases, with 9 bases sitting between them. The V gene's germline CDR1 is MDHEN and CDR2 SYDVKM. The CDR3 has 13 amino acids. Libraries were prepared by immunoSEQ multiplex PCR; TCRdb keeps only in-frame clonotypes and omits some of them. The data contain about 40,000 clones, about nine tenths of them seen just once; the ten biggest clones take up about 9%. Brentuximab vedotin exposure varied among the patients, all of whom had relapsed after autologous stem cell transplantation.

This chain connects TRBV28 to TRBJ2-7; D unresolved. The TCR sequence derives from a human donor with classical Hodgkin lymphoma. This specimen was peripheral blood mononuclear cells (PBMCs), taken at baseline. The CDR3 loop reads CASSFSARYEQYF. Written as DNA, the CDR3 is TGTGCCAGCAGTTTCTCCGCCCGCTACGAGCAGTACTTC.